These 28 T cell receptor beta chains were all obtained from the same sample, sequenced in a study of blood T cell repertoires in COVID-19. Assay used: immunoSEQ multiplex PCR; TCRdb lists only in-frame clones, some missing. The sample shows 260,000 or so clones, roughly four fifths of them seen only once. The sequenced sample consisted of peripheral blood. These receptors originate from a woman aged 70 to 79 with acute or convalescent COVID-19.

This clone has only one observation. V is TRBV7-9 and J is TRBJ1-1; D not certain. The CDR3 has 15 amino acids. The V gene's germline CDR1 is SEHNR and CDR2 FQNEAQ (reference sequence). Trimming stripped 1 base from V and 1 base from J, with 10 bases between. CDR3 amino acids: CASSLGTSENTEAFF. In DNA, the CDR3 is TGTGCCAGCAGCTTAGGTACAAGTGAGAACACTGAAGCTTTCTTT.

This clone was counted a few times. CDR3 coding DNA: TGTGCCATCAGTGAGATGCAGGGGGCCACTGAAGCTTTCTTT. This codes for CAISEMQGATEAFF. The chain recombines TRBV10-3 with TRBJ1-1, with 8 bases identical to TRBD1. This CDR3 has 14 amino acids. Looked up from germline, CDR1 is ENHRY and CDR2 is SYGVKD. After removal of 2 bases from V and 4 bases from J, the junction contained 3 bases not matched to a gene.

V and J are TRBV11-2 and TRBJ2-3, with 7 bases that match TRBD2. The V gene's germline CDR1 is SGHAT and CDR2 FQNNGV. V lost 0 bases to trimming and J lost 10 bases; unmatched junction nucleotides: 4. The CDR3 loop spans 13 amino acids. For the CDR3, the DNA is TGTGCCAGCAGCTTAGAGGGTGCGGGGGCGCAGTATTTT. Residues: CASSLEGAGAQYF.

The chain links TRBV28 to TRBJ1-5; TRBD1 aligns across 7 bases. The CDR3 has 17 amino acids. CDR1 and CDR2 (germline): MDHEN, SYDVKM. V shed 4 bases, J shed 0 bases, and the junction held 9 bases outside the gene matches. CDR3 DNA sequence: TGTGCCAGCAGTTATCCTGGGACAGAACATAGCAATCAGCCCCAGCATTTT. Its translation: CASSYPGTEHSNQPQHF. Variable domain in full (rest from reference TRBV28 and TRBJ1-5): DVKVTQSSRYLVKRTGEKVFLECVQDMDHENMFWYRQDPGLGLRLIYFSYDVKMKEKGDIPEGYSVSREKKERFSLILESASTNQTSMYLCASSYPGTEHSNQPQHFGDGTRLSIL.

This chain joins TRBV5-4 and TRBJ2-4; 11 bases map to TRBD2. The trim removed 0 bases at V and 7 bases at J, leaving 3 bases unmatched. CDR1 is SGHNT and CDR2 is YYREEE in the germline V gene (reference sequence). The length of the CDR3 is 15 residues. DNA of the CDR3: TGTGCCAGCAGCTTGGCGGCTAGCGGGGGGAACATTCAGTACTTC. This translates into CASSLAASGGNIQYF.

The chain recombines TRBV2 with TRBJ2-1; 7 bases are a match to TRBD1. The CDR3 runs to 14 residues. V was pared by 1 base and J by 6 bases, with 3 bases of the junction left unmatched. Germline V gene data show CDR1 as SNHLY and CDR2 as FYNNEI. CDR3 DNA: TGTGCCAGCAGTGAAGGGCGACAGGGCAATGAGCAGTTCTTC. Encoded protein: CASSEGRQGNEQFF.

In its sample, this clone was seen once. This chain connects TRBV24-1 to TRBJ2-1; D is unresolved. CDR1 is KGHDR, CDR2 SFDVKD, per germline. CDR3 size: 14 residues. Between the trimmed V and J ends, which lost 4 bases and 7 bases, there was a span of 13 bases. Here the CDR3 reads CATSETAPQNEQFF. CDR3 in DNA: TGTGCCACCAGTGAAACCGCCCCTCAGAATGAGCAGTTCTTC.

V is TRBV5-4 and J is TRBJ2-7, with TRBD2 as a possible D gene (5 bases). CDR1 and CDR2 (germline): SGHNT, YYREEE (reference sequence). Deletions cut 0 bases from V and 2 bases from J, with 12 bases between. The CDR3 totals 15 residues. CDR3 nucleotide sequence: TGTGCCAGCAGCTTGGGGCACCCGGGAACCTACGAGCAGTACTTC. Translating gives CASSLGHPGTYEQYF.

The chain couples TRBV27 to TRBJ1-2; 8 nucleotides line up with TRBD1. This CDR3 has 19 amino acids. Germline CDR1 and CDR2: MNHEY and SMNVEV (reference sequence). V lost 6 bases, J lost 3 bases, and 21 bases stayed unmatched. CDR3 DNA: TGTGCCAGCAGGGTCGTGTGGGGGACAGGCGGAGGACTAGACTATGGCTACACCTTC. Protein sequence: CASRVVWGTGGGLDYGYTF.

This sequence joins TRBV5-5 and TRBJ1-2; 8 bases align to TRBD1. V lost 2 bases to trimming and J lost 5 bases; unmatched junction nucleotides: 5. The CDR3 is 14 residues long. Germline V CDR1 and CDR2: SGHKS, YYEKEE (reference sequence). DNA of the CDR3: TGTGCCAGCAGCTTAGACAGGGGATTTTATGGCTACACCTTC. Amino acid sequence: CASSLDRGFYGYTF. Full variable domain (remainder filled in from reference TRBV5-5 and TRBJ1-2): DAGVTQSPTHLIKTRGQQVTLRCSPISGHKSVSWYQQVLGQGPQFIFQYYEKEERGRGNFPDRFSARQFPNYSSELNVNALLLGDSALYLCASSLDRGFYGYTFGSGTRLTVV.

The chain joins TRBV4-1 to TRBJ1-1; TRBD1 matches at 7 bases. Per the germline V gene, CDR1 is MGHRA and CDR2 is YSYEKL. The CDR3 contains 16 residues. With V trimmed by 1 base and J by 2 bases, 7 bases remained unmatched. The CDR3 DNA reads TGCGCCAGCAGCCAAGCAGGGACAGCACCAAACACTGAAGCTTTCTTT. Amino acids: CASSQAGTAPNTEAFF.

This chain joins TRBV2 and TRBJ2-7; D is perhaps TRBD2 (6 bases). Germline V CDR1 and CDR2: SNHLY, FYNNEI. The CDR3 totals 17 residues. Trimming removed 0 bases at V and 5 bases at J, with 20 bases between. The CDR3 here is CASSEARGRDLIDEQYF. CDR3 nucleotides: TGTGCCAGCAGTGAAGCGCGGGGTAGGGACTTGATAGACGAGCAGTACTTC.

The CDR3 loop reads CASSSRDRLNTEAFF. For the CDR3, the DNA is TGTGCCAGCAGCTCCAGGGACAGGTTGAACACTGAAGCTTTCTTT. The chain carries TRBV7-2 and TRBJ1-1; TRBD1 aligns across 8 bases. Germline values: CDR1 SGHTA, CDR2 FQGNSA. The V and J ends lost 4 bases and 0 bases, in that order; junction bases with no gene match: 4. The CDR3 totals 15 residues. Full variable domain (rest looked up from reference TRBV7-2 and TRBJ1-1): GAGVSQSPSNKVTEKGKDVELRCDPISGHTALYWYRQSLGQGLEFLIYFQGNSAPDKSGLPSDRFSAERTGGSVSTLTIQRTQQEDSAVYLCASSSRDRLNTEAFFGQGTRLTVV.

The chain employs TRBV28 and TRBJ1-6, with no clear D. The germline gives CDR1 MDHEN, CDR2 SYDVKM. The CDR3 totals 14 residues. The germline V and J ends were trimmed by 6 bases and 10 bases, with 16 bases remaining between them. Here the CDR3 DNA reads TGTGCCAGCAGCCCAGGACTGTATGGCTCACCCCTCCACTTT. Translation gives CASSPGLYGSPLHF. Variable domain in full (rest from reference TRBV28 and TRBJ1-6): DVKVTQSSRYLVKRTGEKVFLECVQDMDHENMFWYRQDPGLGLRLIYFSYDVKMKEKGDIPEGYSVSREKKERFSLILESASTNQTSMYLCASSPGLYGSPLHFGNGTRLTVT.

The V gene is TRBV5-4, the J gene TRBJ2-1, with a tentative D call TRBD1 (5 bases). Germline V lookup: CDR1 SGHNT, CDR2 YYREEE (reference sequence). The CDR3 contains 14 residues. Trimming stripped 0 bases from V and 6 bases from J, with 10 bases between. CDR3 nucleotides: TGTGCCAGCAGCTTGGGCAGGGCGATCAATGAGCAGTTCTTC. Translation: CASSLGRAINEQFF.

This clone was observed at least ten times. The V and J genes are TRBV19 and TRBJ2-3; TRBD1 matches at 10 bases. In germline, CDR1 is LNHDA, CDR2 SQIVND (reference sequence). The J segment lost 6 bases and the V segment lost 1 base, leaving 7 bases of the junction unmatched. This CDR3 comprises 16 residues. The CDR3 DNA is TGTGCCAGTAGTATAGCGACAGGGGGCGTATCCGATACGCAGTATTTT. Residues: CASSIATGGVSDTQYF.

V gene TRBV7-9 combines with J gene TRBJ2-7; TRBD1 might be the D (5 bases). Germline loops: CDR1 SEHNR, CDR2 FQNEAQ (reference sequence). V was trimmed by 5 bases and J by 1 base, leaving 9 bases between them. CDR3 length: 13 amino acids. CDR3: CASSMRQSYEQYF. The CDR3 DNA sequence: TGTGCCAGCAGCATGCGACAGTCCTACGAGCAGTACTTC.

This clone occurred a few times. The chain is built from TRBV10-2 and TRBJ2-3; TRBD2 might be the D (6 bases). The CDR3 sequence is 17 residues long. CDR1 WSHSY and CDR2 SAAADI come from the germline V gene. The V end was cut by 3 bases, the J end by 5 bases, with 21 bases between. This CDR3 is CASSDVAGQRVRDTQYF. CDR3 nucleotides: TGCGCCAGCAGTGATGTGGCGGGGCAAAGGGTGCGAGATACGCAGTATTTT.

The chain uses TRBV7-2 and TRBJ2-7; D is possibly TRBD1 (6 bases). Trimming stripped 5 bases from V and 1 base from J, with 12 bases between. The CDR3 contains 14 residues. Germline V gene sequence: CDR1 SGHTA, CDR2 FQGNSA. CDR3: CASSLRQVSYEQYF. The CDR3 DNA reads TGTGCCAGCAGCCTCCGACAGGTTTCCTACGAGCAGTACTTC.

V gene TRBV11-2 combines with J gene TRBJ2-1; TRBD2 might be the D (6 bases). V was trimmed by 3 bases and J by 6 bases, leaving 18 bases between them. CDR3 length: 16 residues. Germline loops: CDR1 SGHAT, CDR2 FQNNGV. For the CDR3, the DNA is TGTGCCAGCAGCTTCCCTTGGGGGGAACAACCCAATGAGCAGTTCTTC. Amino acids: CASSFPWGEQPNEQFF.

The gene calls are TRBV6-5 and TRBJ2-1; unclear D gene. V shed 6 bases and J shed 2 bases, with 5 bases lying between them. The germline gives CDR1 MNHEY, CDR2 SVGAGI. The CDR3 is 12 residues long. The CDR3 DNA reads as TGTGCCAGCAGCCGTACCTACAATGAGCAGTTCTTC. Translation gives CASSRTYNEQFF.

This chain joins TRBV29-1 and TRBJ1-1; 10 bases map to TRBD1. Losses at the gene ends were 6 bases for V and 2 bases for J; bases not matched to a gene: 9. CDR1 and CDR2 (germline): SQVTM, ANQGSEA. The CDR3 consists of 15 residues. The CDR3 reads CSVSRQGARNTEAFF. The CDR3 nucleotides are TGCAGCGTCTCCAGACAGGGGGCTCGAAACACTGAAGCTTTCTTT.

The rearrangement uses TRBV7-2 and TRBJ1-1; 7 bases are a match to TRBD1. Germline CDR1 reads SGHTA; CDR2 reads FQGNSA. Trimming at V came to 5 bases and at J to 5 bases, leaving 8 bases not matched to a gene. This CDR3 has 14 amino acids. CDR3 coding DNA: TGTGCCAGCAGCGTAAACAGGGGCGGGACTGAAGCTTTCTTT. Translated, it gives CASSVNRGGTEAFF.

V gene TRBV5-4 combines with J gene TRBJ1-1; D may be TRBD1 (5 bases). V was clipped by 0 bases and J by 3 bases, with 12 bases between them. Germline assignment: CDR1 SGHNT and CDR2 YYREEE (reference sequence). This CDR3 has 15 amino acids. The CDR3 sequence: CASSLARDSYTEAFF. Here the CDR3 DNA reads TGTGCCAGCAGCTTGGCTCGGGACTCCTACACTGAAGCTTTCTTT. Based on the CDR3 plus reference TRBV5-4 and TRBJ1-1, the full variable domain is ETGVTQSPTHLIKTRGQQVTLRCSSQSGHNTVSWYQQALGQGPQFIFQYYREEENGRGNFPPRFSGLQFPNYSSELNVNALELDDSALYLCASSLARDSYTEAFFGQGTRLTVV.

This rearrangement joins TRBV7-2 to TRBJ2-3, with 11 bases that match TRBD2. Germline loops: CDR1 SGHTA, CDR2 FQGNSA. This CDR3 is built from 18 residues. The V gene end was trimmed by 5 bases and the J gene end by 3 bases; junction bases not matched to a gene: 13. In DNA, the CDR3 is TGTGCCAGCAGCCCTGGTCACCTAGCGGGGGGTGGGACAGATACGCAGTATTTT. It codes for CASSPGHLAGGGTDTQYF.

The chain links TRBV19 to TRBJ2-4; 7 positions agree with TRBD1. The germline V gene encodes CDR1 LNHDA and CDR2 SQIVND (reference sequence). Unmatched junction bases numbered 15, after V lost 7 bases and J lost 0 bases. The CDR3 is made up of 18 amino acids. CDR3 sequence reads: CASTADPGQAVAKNIQYF. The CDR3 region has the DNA TGTGCCAGTACCGCAGATCCAGGACAGGCCGTAGCCAAAAACATTCAGTACTTC.

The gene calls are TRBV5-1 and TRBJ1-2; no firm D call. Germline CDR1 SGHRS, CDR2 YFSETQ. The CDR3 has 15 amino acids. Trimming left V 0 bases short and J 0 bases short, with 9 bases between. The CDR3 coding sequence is TGCGCCAGCAGCTTGGAGAGAACAGCTAACTATGGCTACACCTTC. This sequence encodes CASSLERTANYGYTF.

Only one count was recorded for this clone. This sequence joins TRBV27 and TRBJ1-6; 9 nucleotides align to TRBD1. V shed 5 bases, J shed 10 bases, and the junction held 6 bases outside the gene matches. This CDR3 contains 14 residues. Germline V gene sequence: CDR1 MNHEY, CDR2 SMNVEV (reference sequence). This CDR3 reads CASSPGTGRSPLHF. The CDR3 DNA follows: TGTGCCAGCAGTCCGGGGACAGGGCGATCACCCCTCCACTTT.